These 25 T cell receptor beta chains were all obtained from the same sample, sequenced in a study of control samples from healthy donors and cancer patients. Sequenced by immunoSEQ multiplex PCR; TCRdb stores in-frame clones only, minus some. This sample has 75,000 to 90,000 clones, with about 89% found just once. Input material: blood. The receptors were sampled from a man younger than 40 in good health.

This sequence joins TRBV5-1 and TRBJ2-5, with TRBD2 identical over 10 bases. Germline lookup yields CDR1 SGHRS and CDR2 YFSETQ. Unmatched junction bases numbered 4, after V lost 2 bases and J lost 6 bases. The CDR3 length is 14 residues. This CDR3 reads CASSFPSGGQTQYF. The CDR3 DNA reads TGCGCCAGCAGCTTTCCTAGCGGGGGTCAGACCCAGTACTTC.

V usage is TRBV5-1 and J usage is TRBJ2-7; 8 bases are a match to TRBD2. The CDR3 has 15 amino acids. V was clipped by 0 bases and J by 6 bases; unmatched bases: 8. CDR1 is SGHRS and CDR2 is YFSETQ in the germline V gene. The CDR3 spells CASSLGLAGWGEQYF. The DNA for the CDR3 is TGCGCCAGCAGCTTGGGGTTAGCGGGGTGGGGCGAGCAGTACTTC.

In DNA form, the CDR3 reads TGTGCCAGCTCACCAAATAGCGGCATGAACACTGAAGCTTTCTTT. It yields the protein CASSPNSGMNTEAFF. The J gene is TRBJ1-1, the V gene TRBV18, with D uncertain. The V end lost 2 bases, the J end lost 0 bases, and 10 bases lay between the germline ends. Germline CDR1 KGHSH, CDR2 LQKENI. The CDR3 runs to 15 residues. Combining the CDR3 with reference TRBV18 and TRBJ1-1 gives the whole variable domain NAGVMQNPRHLVRRRGQEARLRCSPMKGHSHVYWYRQLPEEGLKFMVYLQKENIIDESGMPKERFSAEFPKEGPSILRIQQVVRGDSAAYFCASSPNSGMNTEAFFGQGTRLTVV.

Comment on this clone: The germline gene is not matched at one end of the junction; a read error may be the cause. The CDR3, as DNA: TGTGCCGGCAGCCAATTAACGGGACAGGGATCGAACACCGGGGAGCTGTTTTTT. This translates into CAGSQLTGQGSNTGELFF. The rearrangement uses TRBV4-2 and TRBJ2-2; TRBD1 aligns across 9 bases. This CDR3 spans 18 amino acids. CDR1 LGHNA and CDR2 YNFKEQ come from the germline V gene.

The chain carries TRBV5-6 and TRBJ2-2, with TRBD1 as a possible D gene (5 bases). CDR3 length equals 17 residues. V was trimmed by 3 bases and J by 0 bases, leaving 15 bases between them. CDR1 and CDR2 from the germline V gene are SGHDT and YYEEEE. CDR3 DNA sequence: TGTGCCAGCAGCTCCGACGGAGACAGATCGAACACCGGGGAGCTGTTTTTT. Protein: CASSSDGDRSNTGELFF.

The sample holds one count of this clone. J is TRBJ1-2 and V is TRBV7-8; tentatively, D is TRBD1 (5 bases). V was clipped by 1 base and J by 8 bases, with 23 bases between them. Germline V gene data show CDR1 as SGHVS and CDR2 as FQNEAQ. The CDR3 consists of 17 residues. The CDR3 here is CASSLGVLLQGNDGYTF. The CDR3 coding sequence is TGTGCCAGCAGCTTAGGAGTGCTATTGCAGGGAAACGACGGCTACACCTTC.

The chain recombines TRBV5-6 with TRBJ2-2; D is unclear. The CDR3 covers 16 residues. Between the trimmed V and J ends, which lost 0 bases and 3 bases, there was a span of 12 bases. Germline values: CDR1 SGHDT, CDR2 YYEEEE. DNA for the CDR3: TGTGCCAGCAGCTTGGTTAGCTTGGCAGACACCGGGGAGCTGTTTTTT. It specifies CASSLVSLADTGELFF. Together with reference TRBV5-6 and TRBJ2-2, the CDR3 gives the full variable domain: DAGVTQSPTHLIKTRGQQVTLRCSPKSGHDTVSWYQQALGQGPQFIFQYYEEEERQRGNFPDRFSGHQFPNYSSELNVNALLLGDSALYLCASSLVSLADTGELFFGEGSRLTVL.

The chain uses TRBV28 and TRBJ1-2; a possible D gene is TRBD1 (6 bases). The CDR3 contains 14 residues. The germline gives CDR1 MDHEN, CDR2 SYDVKM. The V gene lost 8 bases and the J gene lost 5 bases, with 18 bases spanning the gap. CDR3 in amino acids: CASGSPGALYGYTF. CDR3 DNA sequence: TGTGCCAGCGGATCTCCGGGGGCGCTGTATGGCTACACCTTC.

The J gene is TRBJ2-2, the V gene TRBV4-1; no clear D gene. The V end lost 4 bases, the J end lost 4 bases, and 13 bases lay between the germline ends. The V gene's germline CDR1 is MGHRA and CDR2 YSYEKL. This CDR3 is built from 15 residues. DNA of the CDR3: TGCGCCAGCAGCCGAGTCCAATCAGTCACCGGGGAGCTGTTTTTT. Amino acids: CASSRVQSVTGELFF.

This chain joins TRBV18 and TRBJ1-6, with TRBD1 as a possible D gene (5 bases). With 3 bases removed from V and 5 bases from J, the gap between germline ends came to 14 bases. The CDR3 has 16 amino acids. The germline CDR1 and CDR2 sequences are KGHSH and LQKENI. The CDR3 region is CASSPQGPSDNSPLHF. The CDR3 DNA sequence: TGTGCCAGCTCACCGCAGGGTCCCTCTGATAATTCACCCCTCCACTTT.

The V call is TRBV2, the J call TRBJ1-1, with D perhaps matching TRBD1 (5 bases). Germline V gene data show CDR1 as SNHLY and CDR2 as FYNNEI. This CDR3 is built from 15 residues. V was clipped by 6 bases and J by 1 base, with 15 bases between them. This CDR3 is CASSLSLGGNTEAFF. CDR3 in DNA: TGTGCCAGCAGCCTAAGCCTGGGGGGGAACACTGAAGCTTTCTTT.

The rearrangement links TRBV6-5 to TRBJ1-2; 8 bases line up with TRBD1. Trimming cost V 2 bases and J 8 bases; bases outside gene matches: 7. Germline V gene data show CDR1 as MNHEY and CDR2 as SVGAGI. The CDR3 has 14 residues. CDR3 protein: CASSYLQGVEGYTF. For the CDR3, the DNA is TGTGCCAGCAGTTACCTACAGGGGGTGGAAGGCTACACCTTC.

J is TRBJ1-4 and V is TRBV6-2 or TRBV6-3, with D perhaps matching TRBD1 (5 bases). The V gene's germline CDR1 is MNHEY and CDR2 SVGEGT. V lost 5 bases to trimming and J lost 0 bases, with 13 bases between them. This CDR3 has 16 residues. The CDR3, as DNA: TGTGCCAGCAGTCCCCGGAGGGACCCAACTAATGAAAAACTGTTTTTT. It yields the protein CASSPRRDPTNEKLFF.

The genes are TRBV7-2 and TRBJ2-7; possible D gene TRBD1, 6 bases. Germline CDR1 is SGHTA and CDR2 is FQGNSA. The V gene lost 5 bases and the J gene lost 2 bases, with 10 bases spanning the gap. The CDR3 covers 13 residues. The CDR3 loop is CASSTGFPYEQYV. The CDR3 nucleotides are TGTGCCAGCAGCACAGGGTTCCCCTACGAGCAGTACGTC.

The DNA for the CDR3 is TGCGCCAGCAGCTTGGACGGGGATGCGAGAACCACTGAAGCTTTCTTT. Amino acid sequence: CASSLDGDARTTEAFF. The chain combines TRBV5-1 with TRBJ1-1; no definite D call. The length of the CDR3 is 16 residues. CDR1 SGHRS and CDR2 YFSETQ come from the germline V gene. The V end lost 0 bases, the J end lost 4 bases, and 16 bases lay between the germline ends.

The rearrangement uses TRBV4-1 and TRBJ2-1; 9 positions match TRBD1. The CDR3 totals 15 residues. Germline CDR1 and CDR2: MGHRA and YSYEKL. Losses at the gene ends were 4 bases for V and 6 bases for J; bases not matched to a gene: 7. CDR3 in DNA: TGCGCCAGCAGCCTACAGGGGGCGAGAGGCAATGAGCAGTTCTTC. Residues: CASSLQGARGNEQFF.

The chain links TRBV2 to TRBJ2-1; 8 bases map to TRBD2. CDR3 length: 16 residues. With 4 bases clipped from V and 7 bases from J, the junction kept 12 bases outside the gene matches. Germline CDR1 is SNHLY and CDR2 is FYNNEI. The CDR3 DNA reads TGTGCCAGCAGTGGCCCCTTGCGGGGGGTGGGGAATGAGCAGTTCTTC. Translation: CASSGPLRGVGNEQFF.

V gene TRBV5-1 combines with J gene TRBJ2-2; tentatively, D is TRBD1 (6 bases). The CDR3 spans 16 residues. Germline V gene sequence: CDR1 SGHRS, CDR2 YFSETQ. Trimming took 5 bases from V and 0 from J, leaving 14 bases between them. The CDR3 DNA is TGCGCCAGCAGTTCTGGGGGCCATACGAACACCGGGGAGCTGTTTTTT. Encoded protein: CASSSGGHTNTGELFF. The variable domain in full, with the rest retrieved from reference TRBV5-1 and TRBJ2-2, is KAGVTQTPRYLIKTRGQQVTLSCSPISGHRSVSWYQQTPGQGLQFLFEYFSETQRNKGNFPGRFSGRQFSNSRSEMNVSTLELGDSALYLCASSSGGHTNTGELFFGEGSRLTVL.

CDR3 nucleotide sequence: TGTGCCAGCAGCGTAGCGGGGGCGTACCAAGAGACCCAGTACTTC. It is translated as CASSVAGAYQETQYF. The V gene is TRBV9, the J gene TRBJ2-5, with D tentatively TRBD1 or TRBD2 (6 bases each). Germline assignment: CDR1 SGDLS and CDR2 YYNGEE. This CDR3 comprises 15 residues. The V end lost 0 bases, the J end lost 0 bases, and 9 bases lay between the germline ends.

This clone was seen a handful of times. V gene TRBV6-1 combines with J gene TRBJ1-5; possible D gene TRBD1, 6 bases. Between the trimmed V and J ends, which lost 2 bases and 3 bases, there was a span of 14 bases. This CDR3 contains 16 residues. The V gene's germline CDR1 is MNHNS and CDR2 SASEGT. The CDR3 region has the DNA TGTGCCAGCAGTGAATCCCGGGGGCCCGCCAATCAGCCCCAGCATTTT. This translates into CASSESRGPANQPQHF.

The chain couples TRBV29-1 to TRBJ2-2; D is perhaps TRBD2 (7 bases). V lost 7 bases to trimming and J lost 6 bases, with 12 bases between them. Germline assignment: CDR1 SQVTM and CDR2 ANQGSEA. This CDR3 has 12 amino acids. CDR3 region: CSAQGGAGELFF. Written as DNA, the CDR3 is TGCAGCGCCCAAGGGGGGGCCGGGGAGCTGTTTTTT.

The chain is built from TRBV7-9 and TRBJ1-1, with a possible D match to TRBD1 (5 bases). This CDR3 is 14 amino acids long. V lost 6 bases and J lost 1, with 12 bases in between. Germline loops: CDR1 SEHNR, CDR2 FQNEAQ (reference sequence). This CDR3 reads CASRTGGTNTEAFF. Here the CDR3 DNA reads TGTGCCAGCAGGACCGGGGGGACGAACACTGAAGCTTTCTTT.

The chain joins TRBV24-1 to TRBJ2-5, with a possible D match to TRBD1 (5 bases). Germline V gene lookup returns CDR1 KGHDR and CDR2 SFDVKD. The CDR3 runs 15 residues. With 4 bases removed from V and 1 base from J, the gap between germline ends came to 12 bases. CDR3 coding DNA: TGTGCCACCAGTGAACCCCAGGGTGGCCAAGAGACCCAGTACTTC. Translating it yields CATSEPQGGQETQYF.

The chain employs TRBV24-1 and TRBJ2-7, with no clear D. V lost 4 bases, J lost 9 bases, and 12 bases lay in between. Germline V lookup: CDR1 KGHDR, CDR2 SFDVKD. The CDR3 is 12 amino acids. This chain's CDR3 is CATSDPTTRQYF. DNA of the CDR3: TGTGCCACCAGTGACCCAACTACGAGGCAGTACTTC.

J is TRBJ2-7 and V is TRBV2; 8 nucleotides match TRBD1. Unmatched junction bases numbered 3, after V lost 5 bases and J lost 6 bases. This CDR3 has 12 amino acids. The germline V gene encodes CDR1 SNHLY and CDR2 FYNNEI. Written as DNA, the CDR3 is TGTGCCAGCAGTCTTGACAGGGGCGAGCAGTACGTC. This codes for CASSLDRGEQYV.